Shown below are 5 T cell receptor beta chains from a single sample sequenced in a study of T-cell memory formation after mild COVID-19. TCRdb re-analysed the 5' RACE reads in MiXCR, keeping a single row per CDR3 protein. Found here are about 610,000 distinct CDR3 sequences, roughly 17% of them singletons; the top ten hold roughly 7.8%. Sequencing was performed on PBMCs or a T cell subset sorted from them (not recorded which). The origin of the receptors is an adult woman who had mild COVID-19 (a few samples of this study predate the infection). Cell type and time point are not known.

This clonotype was picked up many times. The genes are TRBV7-9 and TRBJ2-1; perhaps TRBD1 as D (5 bases). Between the trimmed V and J ends, which lost 5 bases and 3 bases, there was a span of 17 bases. The CDR3 runs to 16 residues. Germline CDR1 and CDR2: SEHNR and FQNEAQ (reference sequence). CDR3 protein: CASSQTDSSYYNEQFF. Written as DNA, the CDR3 is TGTGCCAGCAGCCAGACAGATTCGTCCTACTACAATGAGCAGTTCTTC. Full variable domain (missing parts from reference TRBV7-9 and TRBJ2-1): DTGVSQNPRHKITKRGQNVTFRCDPISEHNRLYWYRQTLGQGPEFLTYFQNEAQLEKSRLLSDRFSAERPKGSFSTLEIQRTEQGDSAMYLCASSQTDSSYYNEQFFGPGTRLTVL.

The chain links TRBV5-1 to TRBJ2-7; TRBD2 matches at 9 bases. The J segment lost 5 bases and the V segment lost 0 bases, leaving 6 bases of the junction unmatched. Germline assignment: CDR1 SGHRS and CDR2 YFSETQ. This CDR3 region has 15 residues. This chain's CDR3 is CASSLALSGSDEQYF. In DNA form, the CDR3 reads TGCGCCAGCAGCTTGGCCCTTAGCGGGAGCGACGAGCAGTACTTC.

This clonotype came up once. The chain uses TRBV20-1 and TRBJ1-5; D may be TRBD1 (5 bases). Between the trimmed V and J ends, which lost 7 bases and 0 bases, there was a span of 13 bases. The CDR3 is 14 residues long. Germline CDR1 and CDR2: DFQATT and SNEGSKA (reference sequence). CDR3 sequence reads: CSVGDGNSNQPQHF. The CDR3 DNA is TGCAGTGTTGGGGACGGCAATAGCAATCAGCCCCAGCATTTT.

This chain links TRBV24-1 with TRBJ2-1; D remains unclear. This CDR3 spans 12 amino acids. Between the trimmed V and J ends, which lost 6 bases and 5 bases, there was a span of 7 bases. The V gene's germline CDR1 is KGHDR and CDR2 SFDVKD. As DNA, the CDR3 is TGTGCCACCAGTCGCTGGGACAATGAGCAGTTCTTC. It translates to CATSRWDNEQFF.

V usage is TRBV7-2 and J usage is TRBJ2-3; no clear D gene. V was trimmed by 5 bases and J by 9 bases, leaving 9 bases between them. The CDR3 is 11 amino acids. The germline CDR1 and CDR2 sequences are SGHTA and FQGNSA. The CDR3 protein is CASSPLDTQYF. CDR3 DNA sequence: TGTGCCAGCAGCCCCCTAGACACGCAGTATTTT.